Following are 32 T cell receptor beta chains from one sample sequenced in a study of blood T cell repertoires in COVID-19. This table comes from immunoSEQ multiplex PCR, and its TCRdb copy is limited to in-frame clones, with some not included. The data show 300,000 to 400,000 clones, about 90% seen once. Sequenced: PBMCs or T cells enriched from blood (not recorded which). Receptor source: a woman in her 30s who had recovered from COVID-19.

The V call is TRBV28, the J call TRBJ1-5; perhaps TRBD1 as D (6 bases). Between the trimmed V and J ends, which lost 3 bases and 7 bases, there was a span of 13 bases. The CDR3 loop spans 14 amino acids. CDR1 is MDHEN, CDR2 SYDVKM, per germline. The CDR3 sequence: CASSLEQGEQPQHF. The CDR3 nucleotides are TGTGCCAGCAGTTTGGAACAGGGCGAACAGCCCCAGCATTTT.

Written as DNA, the CDR3 is TGTGCCAGCAGCGACACAGGGGGCTGGGGCACAGATACGCAGTATTTT. Its protein product is CASSDTGGWGTDTQYF. The chain carries TRBV11-2 and TRBJ2-3; 9 bases are a match to TRBD1. The CDR3 totals 16 residues. CDR1 is SGHAT and CDR2 is FQNNGV in the germline V gene. After removal of 5 bases from V and 1 base from J, the junction contained 7 bases not matched to a gene.

The J gene is TRBJ2-7, the V gene TRBV27; D uncertain. The germline V gene encodes CDR1 MNHEY and CDR2 SMNVEV (reference sequence). The CDR3 extends over 13 amino acids. V lost 3 bases and J 5 bases, leaving 11 bases between the germline ends. The CDR3 DNA reads as TGTGCCAGCAGTTTGTCCCGCTCTAACGAGCAGTACTTC. Translated, it gives CASSLSRSNEQYF.

This clone was recorded only once. The chain joins TRBV30 to TRBJ1-6; no definite D call. V dropped 2 bases and J dropped 9 bases, with 8 bases sitting between them. The germline V gene has CDR1 GTSNPN and CDR2 SVGIG (reference sequence). The CDR3 consists of 12 residues. The CDR3 here is CAWSRVSSPLHF. CDR3 nucleotide sequence: TGTGCCTGGAGTCGAGTGAGTTCACCCCTCCACTTT.

The J gene is TRBJ2-3, the V gene TRBV18; 12 bases map to TRBD2. Germline trimming cut 3 bases from V and 4 bases from J; bases unmatched to any gene: 5. The CDR3 runs 16 residues. CDR1 is KGHSH and CDR2 is LQKENI in the germline V gene. The CDR3 region is CASSPASGGVPDTQYF. The CDR3 DNA is TGTGCCAGCTCACCCGCTAGCGGGGGGGTCCCAGATACGCAGTATTTT.

The chain joins TRBV3-1 (or the pseudogene TRBV3-2) to TRBJ2-7, with a possible D match to TRBD1 (5 bases). In germline, CDR1 is LGHDT, CDR2 YNNKEL (reference sequence). The CDR3 loop spans 15 amino acids. Between the trimmed V and J ends, which lost 2 bases and 4 bases, there was a span of 15 bases. This CDR3 is CASSQPEAGSYEQYF. The DNA for the CDR3 is TGTGCCAGCAGCCAACCCGAGGCAGGGTCGTACGAGCAGTACTTC.

The chain is built from TRBV6-1 and TRBJ1-6, with a weak D call TRBD1 (5 bases). V was pared by 2 bases and J by 3 bases, with 17 bases between. The CDR3 has 18 residues. The V gene's germline CDR1 is MNHNS and CDR2 SASEGT. The CDR3 DNA is TGTGCCAGCAGTGAAATTACTGGGCGGAGGGGCTATAATTCACCCCTCCACTTT. Its translation is CASSEITGRRGYNSPLHF.

The chain joins TRBV7-9 to TRBJ1-5; perhaps TRBD1 as D (6 bases). V lost 1 base and J lost 7, with 11 bases in between. The CDR3 spans 14 residues. The germline gives CDR1 SEHNR, CDR2 FQNEAQ (reference sequence). The DNA for the CDR3 is TGTGCCAGCAGCTTAGGAGGGGGAATCCAGCCCCAGCATTTT. This gives the protein CASSLGGGIQPQHF.

The chain combines TRBV5-1 with TRBJ2-5, with TRBD2 identical over 13 bases. CDR3 length: 18 amino acids. Germline V gene lookup returns CDR1 SGHRS and CDR2 YFSETQ. The junction had 16 bases not matched to a gene; V was cut back by 6 bases and J by 5 bases. Written as DNA, the CDR3 is TGCGCCAGCACCCTTGAGGGACTAGCGGGGCTTGTCTCGGAGACCCAGTACTTC. This encodes CASTLEGLAGLVSETQYF.

The chain joins TRBV19 to TRBJ1-4; 7 positions match TRBD1. CDR1 LNHDA and CDR2 SQIVND come from the germline V gene (reference sequence). After removal of 6 bases from V and 3 bases from J, the junction contained 10 bases not matched to a gene. The CDR3 extends over 16 amino acids. The CDR3, as DNA: TGTGCCAGTAGACTCTACAGGGGTGCATCTAATGAAAAACTGTTTTTT. It specifies CASRLYRGASNEKLFF.

In its sample, this clone was seen once. This chain joins TRBV11-2 and TRBJ2-1; D is unresolved. The germline gives CDR1 SGHAT, CDR2 FQNNGV. Trimming removed 5 bases at V and 0 bases at J, with 11 bases between. CDR3 size: 15 residues. The CDR3 region is CASSPRARSYNEQFF. CDR3 bases: TGTGCCAGCAGCCCCCGAGCCCGCTCCTACAATGAGCAGTTCTTC.

This clone came up once. The chain links TRBV7-2 to TRBJ1-3, with D unresolved. Trimming removed 2 bases from V and 2 bases from J, with 16 bases in between. The CDR3 is 17 residues long. Looked up from germline, CDR1 is SGHTA and CDR2 is FQGNSA. CDR3 in DNA: TGTGCCAGCAGCTTATTCTATCGGGAAGCCACTGGAAACACCATATATTTT. This encodes CASSLFYREATGNTIYF.

The CDR3 loop is CASSSYITGGTNYGYTF. The CDR3, as DNA: TGTGCCAGCAGCTCATACATAACAGGGGGCACTAACTATGGCTACACCTTC. This chain connects TRBV7-8 to TRBJ1-2; 9 nucleotides match TRBD1. The CDR3 is made up of 17 amino acids. Germline trimming cut 4 bases from V and 0 bases from J; bases unmatched to any gene: 9. Germline V gene sequence: CDR1 SGHVS, CDR2 FQNEAQ.

The chain recombines TRBV3-1 (or the pseudogene TRBV3-2) with TRBJ1-1; D might be TRBD1 (5 bases). Deletions cut 7 bases from V and 5 bases from J, with 11 bases between. From germline, CDR1 is LGHDT and CDR2 YNNKEL (reference sequence). The CDR3 is 12 residues long. Written as DNA, the CDR3 is TGTGCCAGCACCCGGGGGGGGACTGAAGCTTTCTTT. Translated, it gives CASTRGGTEAFF.

The chain links TRBV30 to TRBJ2-7; unclear D gene. Germline loops: CDR1 GTSNPN, CDR2 SVGIG (reference sequence). The CDR3 covers 12 residues. V was clipped by 3 bases and J by 1 base, with 7 bases between them. Here the CDR3 DNA reads TGTGCCTGGAGGTTGAGTTCCTACGAGCAGTACTTC. Amino acids: CAWRLSSYEQYF.

The CDR3 loop reads CASSLGAGGFPDTQYF. CDR3 sequence (DNA): TGCGCCAGCAGCTTGGGAGCGGGGGGGTTTCCAGATACGCAGTATTTT. The genes are TRBV5-1 and TRBJ2-3, with TRBD2 matching over 10 bases. The germline V gene has CDR1 SGHRS and CDR2 YFSETQ. This CDR3 comprises 16 residues. The trim removed 0 bases at V and 4 bases at J, leaving 5 bases unmatched.

The rearrangement uses TRBV28 and TRBJ1-6; 8 bases match TRBD1. The CDR3 sequence is 12 residues long. Germline assignment: CDR1 MDHEN and CDR2 SYDVKM. The V and J ends lost 6 bases and 9 bases, in that order; junction bases with no gene match: 1. Here the CDR3 DNA reads TGTGCCAGCAGACAGGGGGGTTCACCCCTCCACTTT. As protein: CASRQGGSPLHF.

The chain joins TRBV7-6 to TRBJ2-1; D perhaps matches TRBD2 (6 bases). Germline V CDR1 and CDR2: SGHVS, FNYEAQ. The CDR3 loop spans 13 amino acids. Trimming removed 1 base from V and 7 bases from J, with 8 bases in between. The CDR3 reads CASSLVGGNEQFF. CDR3 bases: TGTGCCAGCAGCTTAGTTGGAGGGAATGAGCAGTTCTTC.

This chain uses TRBV9 with TRBJ1-2; no definite D call. Between the trimmed V and J ends, which lost 0 bases and 2 bases, there was a span of 8 bases. CDR1 is SGDLS and CDR2 is YYNGEE in the germline V gene. The CDR3 length is 14 residues. The CDR3 DNA follows: TGTGCCAGCAGCGTAGACAGTGGGAACTATGGCTACACCTTC. The encoded protein is CASSVDSGNYGYTF. Variable domain in full (rest from reference TRBV9 and TRBJ1-2): DSGVTQTPKHLITATGQRVTLRCSPRSGDLSVYWYQQSLDQGLQFLIQYYNGEERAKGNILERFSAQQFPDLHSELNLSSLELGDSALYFCASSVDSGNYGYTFGSGTRLTVV.

This rearrangement joins TRBV19 to TRBJ1-2, with D possibly TRBD1 on 5 matching bases. Trimming pared 2 bases from V and 0 bases from J, leaving 10 bases between. There are 15 residues in the CDR3. Germline V gene data show CDR1 as LNHDA and CDR2 as SQIVND (reference sequence). The CDR3 reads CASSIQGSTNYGYTF. The CDR3 bases are TGTGCCAGTAGTATACAGGGATCTACTAACTATGGCTACACCTTC.

The V gene is TRBV2, the J gene TRBJ1-1; D is perhaps TRBD1 (5 bases). V was trimmed by 5 bases and J by 5 bases, leaving 12 bases between them. Germline CDR1 is SNHLY and CDR2 is FYNNEI. This CDR3 is built from 13 residues. CDR3 in DNA: TGTGCCAGCAGTTCGCAGGGTGAGACTGAAGCTTTCTTT. This translates into CASSSQGETEAFF.

The J gene is TRBJ2-3, the V gene TRBV18; possibly TRBD2 for D (8 bases). V lost 5 bases and J lost 5, with 26 bases in between. Germline-derived CDR1 and CDR2 are KGHSH and LQKENI. The CDR3 is made up of 18 amino acids. DNA for the CDR3: TGTGCCAGCTCAGGCGAGGGGGCGACTAGCGAAAACGTAGATACGCAGTATTTT. Its protein product is CASSGEGATSENVDTQYF.

The rearrangement links TRBV2 to TRBJ2-7; 8 positions match TRBD2. Germline V gene data show CDR1 as SNHLY and CDR2 as FYNNEI. This CDR3 has 13 residues. V lost 8 bases and J lost 4; bases outside the gene matches: 7. CDR3 amino acids: CASHGLAGYEQYF. CDR3 nucleotides: TGTGCCAGCCACGGACTAGCAGGTTACGAGCAGTACTTC.

This chain joins TRBV9 and TRBJ1-1; possible D gene TRBD1, 6 bases. Trimming removed 4 bases at V and 5 bases at J, with 12 bases between. The CDR3 contains 13 residues. Germline lookup yields CDR1 SGDLS and CDR2 YYNGEE. CDR3 sequence reads: CASSIQGSTEAFF. The CDR3 nucleotides read TGTGCCAGCAGCATACAGGGTTCTACTGAAGCTTTCTTT.

This chain links TRBV6-1 with TRBJ1-2; a weak D match, TRBD1 (5 bases). There are 12 residues in the CDR3. The germline V and J ends were trimmed by 3 bases and 5 bases, with 7 bases remaining between them. Germline lookup yields CDR1 MNHNS and CDR2 SASEGT. CDR3 sequence (DNA): TGTGCCAGCAGTGACAGGGAATATGGCTACACCTTC. It translates to CASSDREYGYTF.

This clone appeared once. This chain uses TRBV7-9 with TRBJ2-5; D is undetermined. Looked up from germline, CDR1 is SEHNR and CDR2 is FQNEAQ (reference sequence). The CDR3 is 14 residues long. V was clipped by 4 bases and J by 4 bases, with 13 bases between them. CDR3 region: CASSSPKELETQYF. DNA for the CDR3: TGTGCCAGCAGCTCACCAAAAGAGCTAGAGACCCAGTACTTC.

In its sample, this clone was seen once. The chain links TRBV2 to TRBJ1-1; TRBD1 is a possible D gene (6 bases). Germline loops: CDR1 SNHLY, CDR2 FYNNEI. This CDR3 comprises 18 residues. Between the trimmed V and J ends, which lost 4 bases and 0 bases, there was a span of 21 bases. In DNA form, the CDR3 reads TGTGCCAGCAGTGCCGGTTTGATGGGCAGGGGCTTGAACACTGAAGCTTTCTTT. Translating it yields CASSAGLMGRGLNTEAFF.

A single count supports this clone. The chain recombines TRBV3-1 (or the pseudogene TRBV3-2) with TRBJ2-3; TRBD1 matches 8 bases. This CDR3 region has 16 residues. The germline gives CDR1 LGHDT, CDR2 YNNKEL (reference sequence). The ends lost 4 bases at V and 3 bases at J; junction bases unmatched: 9. In DNA, the CDR3 is TGTGCCAGCAGCCTAGCAATCGGGACAGGAACAGATACGCAGTATTTT. Translation gives CASSLAIGTGTDTQYF.

This chain uses TRBV18 with TRBJ1-4; 10 nucleotides line up with TRBD1. The CDR3 has 14 residues. CDR1 is KGHSH and CDR2 is LQKENI in the germline V gene. V gave up 0 bases and J gave up 8 bases; unmatched junction bases: 0. CDR3 sequence: CASSPPDRGEKLFF. CDR3 coding DNA: TGTGCCAGCTCACCACCGGACAGGGGGGAAAAACTGTTTTTT.

Only a few counts were recorded for this clone. The V and J genes are TRBV13 and TRBJ2-7; D perhaps matches TRBD2 (7 bases). Germline V gene sequence: CDR1 PRHDT, CDR2 FYEKMQ (reference sequence). CDR3 length: 16 residues. V lost 4 bases to trimming and J lost 0 bases, with 16 bases between them. The CDR3 here is CASSSLTGGDSYEQYF. DNA of the CDR3: TGTGCCAGCAGCTCCCTGACGGGGGGCGACTCCTACGAGCAGTACTTC.

The chain combines TRBV3-1 (or the pseudogene TRBV3-2) with TRBJ2-3, with D hard to call. Germline CDR1 and CDR2: LGHDT and YNNKEL (reference sequence). CDR3 size: 11 residues. V dropped 5 bases and J dropped 8 bases, with 8 bases sitting between them. The CDR3 DNA reads as TGTGCCAGCAGCGACTCTCGTACGCAGTATTTT. This encodes CASSDSRTQYF.

V and J are TRBV6-5 and TRBJ2-7; 10 nucleotides align to TRBD1. Germline V gives CDR1 MNHEY, CDR2 SVGAGI. This CDR3 is built from 16 residues. V dropped 3 bases and J dropped 2; count of bases not matched to a gene: 7. The CDR3 loop is CASSYVGTGVPYEQYF. In nucleotides, the CDR3 is TGTGCCAGCAGTTATGTTGGGACAGGGGTTCCCTACGAGCAGTACTTC.